The 20 T cell receptor beta chains below come from one sample, sequenced in a study of shared clonotypes between healthy human individuals. Generated by immunoSEQ multiplex PCR, the TCRdb table keeps only in-frame clones and is missing some. The sample has approximately 1.5 million clones; 98% are singletons. Source material: naive CD4+ T cells sorted from blood. Subset described: CD45RA+ positively selected. These receptor sequences come from a man aged 25-45 years in good health.

This rearrangement joins TRBV7-6 to TRBJ2-7; no clear D. Germline V lookup: CDR1 SGHVS, CDR2 FNYEAQ. This CDR3 comprises 16 residues. V lost 0 bases and J lost 0, with 12 bases in between. This CDR3 is CASSLAGEPHSYEQYF. CDR3 sequence (DNA): TGTGCCAGCAGCTTAGCCGGCGAGCCCCACTCCTACGAGCAGTACTTC.

The CDR3 sequence: CASSLGGPGIVDSYEQYF. The CDR3, as DNA: TGTGCCAGCAGCTTAGGTGGACCCGGGATCGTGGACTCCTACGAGCAGTACTTC. The genes are TRBV7-9 and TRBJ2-7, with a possible D match to TRBD2 (5 bases). The CDR3 extends over 18 amino acids. CDR1 and CDR2 (germline): SEHNR, FQNEAQ (reference sequence). The V and J ends lost 1 base and 0 bases respectively, with 19 bases between them.

This chain joins TRBV7-9 and TRBJ2-3; D may be TRBD2 (5 bases). Between the trimmed V and J ends, which lost 1 base and 6 bases, there was a span of 8 bases. This CDR3 spans 13 amino acids. CDR1 and CDR2 from the germline V gene are SEHNR and FQNEAQ (reference sequence). The CDR3 protein is CASSLDGGDTQYF. The CDR3 DNA follows: TGTGCCAGCAGCTTAGACGGCGGGGATACGCAGTATTTT. Filled out from reference TRBV7-9 and TRBJ2-3, the complete variable domain reads DTGVSQNPRHKITKRGQNVTFRCDPISEHNRLYWYRQTLGQGPEFLTYFQNEAQLEKSRLLSDRFSAERPKGSFSTLEIQRTEQGDSAMYLCASSLDGGDTQYFGPGTRLTVL.

This chain connects TRBV18 to TRBJ1-2, with 11 bases aligning to TRBD1. The germline CDR1 and CDR2 sequences are KGHSH and LQKENI. The CDR3 runs to 15 residues. J gave up 5 bases and V 2 bases, and 4 bases lay outside the gene matches. The CDR3 nucleotides read TGTGCCAGCTCACCAGCGGGGACAGGGGGTTATGGCTACACCTTC. Translated: CASSPAGTGGYGYTF.

With regard to this clone: The sample holds other DNA sequences that translate to the same CDR3. The gene calls are TRBV5-1 and TRBJ2-7; 8 nucleotides agree with TRBD1. The CDR3 length is 14 residues. V was pared by 4 bases and J by 0 bases, with 3 bases of the junction left unmatched. Germline CDR1 and CDR2: SGHRS and YFSETQ. This CDR3 is CASSATGGSYEQYF. The CDR3 nucleotides are TGCGCCAGCAGCGCTACAGGGGGCTCCTACGAGCAGTACTTC.

The chain links TRBV30 to TRBJ2-7; D is unclear. The germline gives CDR1 GTSNPN, CDR2 SVGIG (reference sequence). Trimming stripped 2 bases from V and 2 bases from J, with 10 bases between. This CDR3 region has 13 residues. The CDR3 coding sequence is TGTGCCTGGAGTAAAGGACGGCCCTACGAGCAGTACTTC. Protein sequence: CAWSKGRPYEQYF.

This clone appeared once. This chain links TRBV5-4 with TRBJ1-4; D gene ambiguous. Trimming left V 0 bases short and J 8 bases short, with 11 bases between. This CDR3 comprises 14 residues. Germline values: CDR1 SGHNT, CDR2 YYREEE (reference sequence). The CDR3 sequence is CASSLDPQEEKLFF. The CDR3 DNA follows: TGTGCCAGCAGCTTGGATCCCCAGGAGGAAAAACTGTTTTTT. Full variable domain (outside the CDR3, taken from reference TRBV5-4 and TRBJ1-4): ETGVTQSPTHLIKTRGQQVTLRCSSQSGHNTVSWYQQALGQGPQFIFQYYREEENGRGNFPPRFSGLQFPNYSSELNVNALELDDSALYLCASSLDPQEEKLFFGSGTQLSVL.

V and J are TRBV6-5 and TRBJ2-7; TRBD1 matches at 7 bases. The CDR3 spans 14 residues. Germline V gene lookup returns CDR1 MNHEY and CDR2 SVGAGI. J gave up 2 bases and V 6 bases, and 7 bases lay outside the gene matches. This CDR3 is CASSQQGNAYEQYF. The CDR3 DNA is TGTGCCAGCAGCCAACAGGGGAACGCCTACGAGCAGTACTTC.

The rearrangement uses TRBV5-8 and TRBJ2-1; no reliable D call. CDR3 length: 14 residues. The V and J ends lost 9 bases and 4 bases respectively, with 17 bases between them. Germline values: CDR1 SGHTS, CDR2 YDEGEE. CDR3 region: CANAKGWLYNEQFF. Here the CDR3 DNA reads TGTGCCAACGCAAAGGGTTGGCTATACAATGAGCAGTTCTTC.

A remark on this clone: This specimen includes other DNA sequences encoding the same CDR3. V usage is TRBV18 and J usage is TRBJ1-2; D remains unclear. Looked up from germline, CDR1 is KGHSH and CDR2 is LQKENI. V was cut by 0 bases and J by 3 bases, with 5 bases left in between. The CDR3 covers 13 residues. The CDR3 sequence is CASSPPRDYGYTF. The CDR3 DNA is TGTGCCAGCTCACCACCGAGGGACTATGGCTACACCTTC.

This chain joins TRBV10-3 and TRBJ1-2, with no clear D. V was pared by 0 bases and J by 2 bases, with 19 bases between. Germline V lookup: CDR1 ENHRY, CDR2 SYGVKD. The CDR3 sequence is 18 residues long. DNA for the CDR3: TGTGCCATCAGTGAGTCCGGACCACAAACCCCTGGAAACTATGGCTACACCTTC. It encodes CAISESGPQTPGNYGYTF.

For this clone: The identical CDR3 is also encoded by other nucleotide sequences in the sample. The gene calls are TRBV30 and TRBJ2-7; no clear D gene. The germline gives CDR1 GTSNPN, CDR2 SVGIG (reference sequence). With 3 bases removed from V and 4 bases from J, the gap between germline ends came to 7 bases. This CDR3 spans 11 amino acids. DNA for the CDR3: TGTGCCTGGAGCCGCTCTTACGAGCAGTACTTC. It codes for CAWSRSYEQYF. Looking up the rest from reference TRBV30 and TRBJ2-7 gives the full variable domain: SQTIHQWPATLVQPVGSPLSLECTVEGTSNPNLYWYRQAAGRGLQLLFYSVGIGQISSEVPQNLSASRPQDRQFILSSKKLLLSDSGFYLCAWSRSYEQYFGPGTRLTVT.

This chain uses TRBV15 with TRBJ2-1, with 8 bases lining up with TRBD2. The CDR3 is 16 amino acids. V trimming: 5 bases; J trimming: 4 bases; junction bases outside the gene matches: 10. Germline lookup yields CDR1 LNHNV and CDR2 YYDKDF (reference sequence). This chain's CDR3 is CATSLGGLAGYNEQFF. The CDR3 DNA follows: TGTGCCACCAGCCTGGGGGGCCTAGCGGGTTACAATGAGCAGTTCTTC.

The genes are TRBV9 and TRBJ2-7; TRBD2 agrees at 11 bases. Germline V gene lookup returns CDR1 SGDLS and CDR2 YYNGEE. This CDR3 is built from 18 residues. V was clipped by 4 bases and J by 0 bases; unmatched bases: 12. In DNA form, the CDR3 reads TGTGCCAGCAGCCGGGACGGAAGGACTAGCGGGCACTCCTACGAGCAGTACTTC. It translates to CASSRDGRTSGHSYEQYF.

V usage is TRBV18 and J usage is TRBJ1-1, with TRBD1 as a possible D gene (6 bases). The ends were cut back, 3 bases at V and 4 bases at J, with 24 bases in the middle. The CDR3 loop spans 18 amino acids. CDR1 and CDR2 (germline): KGHSH, LQKENI. CDR3 in amino acids: CASSPPGGGRRMGTEAFF. The CDR3 DNA reads as TGTGCCAGCTCACCTCCCGGGGGGGGGCGGCGGATGGGCACTGAAGCTTTCTTT.

The rearrangement links TRBV5-1 to TRBJ2-5; no clear D gene. The CDR3 totals 14 residues. The V gene's germline CDR1 is SGHRS and CDR2 YFSETQ. V was clipped by 7 bases and J by 5 bases, with 18 bases between them. CDR3 sequence reads: CASQQGSLRETQYF. In DNA, the CDR3 is TGCGCCAGCCAACAAGGGTCCCTAAGGGAGACCCAGTACTTC.

The chain employs TRBV7-9 and TRBJ1-5, with D unclear. Germline lookup yields CDR1 SEHNR and CDR2 FQNEAQ (reference sequence). CDR3 length: 13 amino acids. V gave up 4 bases and J gave up 7 bases, with 11 bases separating them. This CDR3 is CASSSVREQPQHF. The CDR3 coding sequence is TGTGCCAGCAGCTCCGTCCGGGAGCAGCCCCAGCATTTT.

The V gene is TRBV5-1, the J gene TRBJ2-5; D is possibly TRBD1 (7 bases). CDR1 SGHRS and CDR2 YFSETQ come from the germline V gene. The CDR3 has 16 amino acids. V lost 0 bases and J 5 bases, leaving 17 bases between the germline ends. DNA for the CDR3: TGCGCCAGCAGCTTGGTCGGATCAGGGGGGATGGAGACCCAGTACTTC. Its translation: CASSLVGSGGMETQYF.

The chain joins TRBV7-9 to TRBJ2-7, with 8 bases lining up with TRBD2. From germline, CDR1 is SEHNR and CDR2 FQNEAQ (reference sequence). This CDR3 is built from 13 residues. Unmatched junction bases numbered 8, after V lost 7 bases and J lost 6 bases. The CDR3 protein is CASTKDSGGEQYF. For the CDR3, the DNA is TGTGCCAGCACCAAGGACAGCGGGGGCGAGCAGTACTTC.

V and J are TRBV6-1 and TRBJ2-5, with D perhaps TRBD2 (6 bases). This CDR3 spans 16 amino acids. Trimming stripped 2 bases from V and 2 bases from J, with 15 bases between. Germline V gene sequence: CDR1 MNHNS, CDR2 SASEGT. CDR3 nucleotide sequence: TGTGCCAGCAGTGAACCCCTTGGAGGGATTCAAGAGACCCAGTACTTC. Protein: CASSEPLGGIQETQYF.